This T cell receptor (beta chain) was found in a study of cytomegalovirus exposure and HLA in healthy donors listed by TCRdb under 2017. For the study in its entirety: In an earlier analysis of around 540 of the donors, 250 to 350 Gb of sequence data and 117 million unique TCR beta sequences from approximately 180 million T cells were reported. Roughly 320 gigabases of sequencing data and around 90 million unique TCR sequences made up an early release that covered approximately 620 HLA-typed donors. Of the approximately 400 genotyped donors, about 84% fell in the genetic ancestry cluster associated with self-reported Caucasian donors. The study was designed to test whether signatures of past pathogen exposure could be identified by cataloging public T cell receptors. The study used immunosequencing to profile the T cell repertoires of 600 to 850 subjects and linked those repertoires to cytomegalovirus serostatus. Besides the first cohort of approximately 710 subjects, a separate validation cohort made up of over 95 different subjects was used. The study combined high-throughput TCR immunosequencing, statistical association of individual TCRs with disease status, and machine learning to predict cytomegalovirus infection status. A later analysis re-examined previously published TCR beta repertoires from around 670 donors and added high-resolution HLA genotyping to investigate patterns of TCR occurrence. Rather than drawing on any new phenotypic data, the later analysis identified candidate immune exposures from TCR beta sequences and the way those sequences occurred across donors. To decide whether each TCR beta V gene segment behaved as functional or pseudogenic, an earlier analysis of approximately 600 of the donors relied on high-throughput TCR beta sequencing. Donor age, sex, ethnicity and CMV serostatus were collected together with the repertoire data. Genome-wide SNP genotypes for about 55% of the roughly 670 donors were used in a later genetic analysis, which treated that subset as a discovery cohort. All discovery cohort repertoires had been generated using a single sequencing platform. Class I and class II HLA loci were covered by the typing at four-digit resolution. The number of donors typed differed by locus, with about 629-640 for A, B, C, DRB1 and DQB1, around 500 for DQA1, some 570 for DPA1, and approximately 470 for DPB1. Four or five DR-DQ haplotypes were treated as single units for association and clustering because of strong linkage in the cohort. Among some 400 genotyped donors of the cohort, an average of roughly 240,000 unique TCR beta nucleotide sequences were sequenced per donor, roughly 18% of them non-productive. What the study reported, not specific to this receptor: Because HLA typing was missing for some donors at each locus, association tests included only the typed subset. Most TCR sequences were observed very rarely across donors, whereas some public TCRs were present in many individuals. In this cohort, only TCR beta chains were sequenced, and detectable features were limited by the absence of alpha or paired-chain data. Sequencing depth was assumed to be roughly uniform across donors in the presence/absence analyses, though that assumption may not hold. The classifier was reported to diagnose cytomegalovirus status with high specificity and sensitivity in both the original cohort and the validation cohort. A cluster of highly shared sequence variants was judged likely to represent a technical artifact of the sequencing pipeline. In vitro tests confirmed that a few of the cytomegalovirus-associated TCR beta chains recognize cytomegalovirus antigens. CMV serostatus was the only immune exposure information available for the cohort. When HLA alleles, especially DR and DQ, strongly co-occurred, TCR associations were difficult to assign to individual alleles. Correlated functional status among segregating V segments might reflect linkage disequilibrium, but an unknown experimental factor could not be ruled out. It was suggested by the authors that the approach could potentially be generalized to other disease states and immunological phenotypes. A further reported finding was that TCR beta sequences accurately predicted the HLA-A and HLA-B alleles for most subjects in the first cohort. A later genetic analysis reported fewer N-insertions in productive TCRs among donors in an Asian-associated ancestry cluster than the roughly 650-donor mean. Some IMGT-functional V segments, including TRBV6-2 and TRBV6-3, could not be distinguished by the 87-base-pair reads and were therefore excluded. A total of 150 to 200 TCR beta chains were listed by the study as associated with cytomegalovirus. In a later analysis, the rate of TCR association differed among HLA loci, with DRB1 alleles having the most associated TCRs and HLA-C alleles having the fewest. In an earlier analysis of roughly 500 of the donors, most TCR beta V segments appeared in productive rearrangements about 90% or about 30% of the time, broadly matching IMGT annotations. Over 15 rarely observed V segments, including chromosome 9 orphons, were excluded from the earlier analysis of 550 to 700 of the donors because counts were too low. In a later analysis, HLA-associated TCR beta chains were found to be more clonally expanded and to have lower generation probabilities than equally common non-associated chains. A later genetic analysis associated a missense DCLRE1C variant with V-gene and J-gene trimming of TCR beta chains, and an independent cohort replicated the association. According to a later analysis, parvovirus B19, influenza, CMV and Epstein-Barr virus appeared linked to several top co-occurrence clusters. According to a later analysis, most CMV-associated TCR beta chains appeared to be HLA-restricted, and the HLA associations seemed to be driven largely by CMV exposure. At a false discovery rate of 0.05, a later analysis linked 15,000 to 20,000 TCR beta sequences to specific HLA alleles.

The cohort was made up of approximately 670 healthy bone marrow donors. Cohort members were all nominally healthy when sampled, although unrecorded immune exposures were likely present. The donor tested CMV seropositive and was one of the 289 seropositive cohort members. Each donor provided a peripheral blood sample, and peripheral blood mononuclear cells were used for TCR beta sequencing. The Qiagen DNeasy Blood Extraction Kit was used to extract genomic DNA from the blood cell samples. The library was made by the immunoSEQ multiplex PCR assay. For the multiplex PCR, a mixture combining 60 forward primers for TCR Vbeta segments and 13 reverse primers for TCR Jbeta segments was used. The CDR3 region of rearranged TCR beta genes was amplified from genomic DNA with a multiplex PCR assay. The amplified TCR beta libraries were sequenced on the Illumina HiSeq System as 87-base-pair reads. Per the original workflow: In a later analysis, 77 million or so unique TCR beta chains were counted across the 690 or so repertoires, and approximately 9.9 million of these chains were shared by at least two donors. Raw reads were error-corrected and collapsed into unique sequences with a nearest-neighbor algorithm that merged closely related sequences to remove PCR and sequencing errors. V, D and J gene segments were assigned by aligning CDR3 sequences to IMGT reference sequences. For a sequence to be retained, at least a six-nucleotide match to both a V gene segment and a J gene segment was required. A rearrangement was called productive if the CDR3 had no stop codons and remained in frame with V and J, and every other rearrangement was called non-productive. Following IMGT convention, CDR3 was defined as the stretch from the second conserved V-encoded cysteine up to the conserved J-encoded phenylalanine. In an earlier analysis of approximately 590 of the donors, sequences lacking an unambiguous match to a single V gene segment were excluded. An earlier analysis of fewer than 750 of the donors classified V segments as functional when productive rearrangements were above 56.7% and as segregating when the standard deviation between donors was above 5%. A statistical classification framework was built to diagnose cytomegalovirus status from the catalog of TCR beta chain sequences. A later analysis assigned V and J genes by comparing TCR nucleotide sequences with IMGT/GENE-DB human TR gene sequences. In a later analysis, CDR3 sequences and most-parsimonious VDJ recombination scenarios were assigned using the TCRdist pipeline. A later analysis defined each TCR beta chain by its CDR3 amino acid sequence plus V-gene family, and excluded reads lacking a unique V-gene family. A later analysis removed 450 to 600 highly shared, low-generation-probability nucleotide sequences to deal with suspected cross-contamination and a sequencing artifact. For each public chain, a later analysis derived a clonal expansion index from normalized ranks of inferred template counts within each repertoire. In a later analysis, generation probabilities were computed with a VDJ recombination model fitted to out-of-frame rearrangements, and the resulting probabilities were checked against IGoR. In a later analysis, hypergeometric tests were used to score TCR-TCR, TCR-HLA and TCR-CMV co-occurrence, with a repertoire-size bias correction applied to TCR pairs. False discovery rates were estimated in a later analysis by permuting HLA or CMV assignments 20 times. In a later analysis, co-occurring TCRs were grouped using DBSCAN, and TCRdist sequence similarity was added for clustering within HLA-allele-positive subsets. Co-occurrence clustering excluded repertoires with fewer than 30,000 or more than 120,000 public chains, plus five with anomalous nucleotide sharing. TCRdb took over this immuneACCESS table, retaining in-frame rearrangements with V and J assigned. Such tables are incomplete; in checked studies, under half of the missing clones stem from an unresolved V gene, and the remainder is unexplained. D and trimming come from the DNA, and the V and J calls and clone size come from that table. The sample data list about 150,000 clones, and approximately 85% of these were observed just once. Of the sample, 4.8% is held by the ten largest clones.

This clone was seen just once. Its antigen remains unidentified. Base quality data are lacking; no much larger clone is found one base away. The CDR3 has 14 amino acids, counting the end cysteine and phenylalanine. Of the read, only the CDR3 DNA is kept; its 42 bases are in frame from base 1. The germline V gene sets CDR1 to SGHDN and CDR2 to FVKESK. V was cut back by 3 bases and J by 7 bases, leaving a gap of 15 bases between them. The sequence links TRBV14 to TRBJ1-2, with a tentative D gene TRBD1 over 6 matching bases. The source of this sequence is a girl aged 5-17 years in good health and CMV-seropositive. The sample consisted of PBMCs. The CDR3 has the sequence CASSQVDRPRGYTF. The nucleotides read TGTGCCAGCAGCCAGGTTGACAGGCCCCGTGGCTACACCTTC.